Presented here are 27 T cell receptor beta chains from one specimen sequenced in a study of cytomegalovirus exposure and HLA in healthy donors. PCR used 60 Vbeta primers and 13 Jbeta primers. Profiling relied on immunoSEQ multiplex PCR, and the TCRdb table lists in-frame clones only, not all of them. Of fewer than 200,000 clones listed, roughly 70% are singletons. The sequenced material came from PBMCs. Every receptor here comes from a girl aged 5-17 years in good health and CMV-seronegative.

The chain is built from TRBV6-6 and TRBJ2-7; 9 bases fit TRBD2. With 4 bases clipped from V and 3 bases from J, the junction kept 4 bases outside the gene matches. This CDR3 region has 14 residues. Germline CDR1 MNHNY, CDR2 SVGAGI (reference sequence). CDR3 coding DNA: TGTGCCAGCAGTTCTCGCGGGGGGGACTACGAGCAGTACTTC. Translated: CASSSRGGDYEQYF.

V is TRBV25-1 and J is TRBJ2-5; D gene uncertain. CDR3 length equals 11 residues. Germline V gives CDR1 MGHDK, CDR2 SYGVNS. V shed 7 bases and J shed 4 bases, with 7 bases lying between them. CDR3 sequence (DNA): TGTGCCAGCACCCAGGTAGAGACCCAGTACTTC. It translates to CASTQVETQYF.

The chain couples TRBV5-1 to TRBJ2-5; no clear D. CDR3 length: 11 amino acids. Trimming took 4 bases from V and 5 from J, leaving 6 bases between them. CDR1 and CDR2 from the germline V gene are SGHRS and YFSETQ. The CDR3 is CASSLTETQYF. CDR3 in DNA: TGCGCCAGCAGCCTAACCGAGACCCAGTACTTC.

This clone was seen a handful of times. The chain is built from TRBV2 and TRBJ1-1, with D possibly matching TRBD1 (5 bases). CDR1 and CDR2 from the germline V gene are SNHLY and FYNNEI. The CDR3 runs 12 residues. Deletions cut 3 bases from V and 6 bases from J, with 8 bases between. The CDR3 loop is CASSDRAAEAFF. The CDR3 coding sequence is TGTGCCAGCAGTGACAGGGCGGCTGAAGCTTTCTTT.

This chain joins TRBV10-3 and TRBJ1-6; TRBD1 agrees at 8 bases. Germline lookup yields CDR1 ENHRY and CDR2 SYGVKD. The CDR3 covers 15 residues. V dropped 6 bases and J dropped 7; count of bases not matched to a gene: 8. CDR3 sequence: CAIRQGGTENSPLHF. The CDR3 nucleotides are TGTGCCATCAGACAGGGGGGGACAGAAAATTCACCCCTCCACTTT.

The CDR3 DNA reads TGCGCCAGCAGCCCCGGGACAGGGGCGCTGGCGCAGGGCTACACCTTC. Residues: CASSPGTGALAQGYTF. The chain couples TRBV5-1 to TRBJ1-2; 10 positions match TRBD1. Germline loops: CDR1 SGHRS, CDR2 YFSETQ. V lost 4 bases to trimming and J lost 8 bases; unmatched junction nucleotides: 14. The CDR3 totals 16 residues.

The V gene is TRBV5-6, the J gene TRBJ2-2; 8 positions agree with TRBD2. The V gene's germline CDR1 is SGHDT and CDR2 YYEEEE. The ends lost 6 bases at V and 7 bases at J; junction bases unmatched: 11. The CDR3 has 15 amino acids. This chain's CDR3 is CASTTGGGSVGELFF. In DNA form, the CDR3 reads TGTGCCAGCACCACCGGGGGGGGGAGTGTCGGGGAGCTGTTTTTT.

The V call is TRBV6-5, the J call TRBJ2-7, with D maybe TRBD2 (9 bases). The ends were cut back, 5 bases at V and 4 bases at J, with 18 bases in the middle. CDR1 MNHEY and CDR2 SVGAGI come from the germline V gene. The CDR3 totals 15 residues. The CDR3 loop is CASSGQGLAEYEQYF. Here the CDR3 DNA reads TGTGCCAGCAGTGGACAGGGACTAGCCGAATACGAGCAGTACTTC.

The V gene is TRBV12-5, the J gene TRBJ2-3; 7 nucleotides line up with TRBD1. Unmatched junction bases numbered 7, after V lost 5 bases and J lost 2 bases. The CDR3 is made up of 15 amino acids. The germline V gene has CDR1 LGHNT and CDR2 FRNRAP. The CDR3 DNA follows: TGTGCTAGTGGTAGGGACAGTGCATCCACAGATACGCAGTATTTT. Protein: CASGRDSASTDTQYF. Based on the CDR3 plus reference TRBV12-5 and TRBJ2-3, the full variable domain is DARVTQTPRHKVTEMGQEVTMRCQPILGHNTVFWYRQTMMQGLELLAYFRNRAPLDDSGMPKDRFSAEMPDATLATLKIQPSEPRDSAVYFCASGRDSASTDTQYFGPGTRLTVL.

The CDR3, as DNA: TGTGCCAGCATGTCCGGGACAGGGGGCTGGACTGAAGCTTTCTTT. This encodes CASMSGTGGWTEAFF. The J gene is TRBJ1-1, the V gene TRBV6-1; 12 nucleotides line up with TRBD1. Germline loops: CDR1 MNHNS, CDR2 SASEGT. The junction had 8 bases not matched to a gene; V was cut back by 7 bases and J by 5 bases. The CDR3 is made up of 15 amino acids.

The J gene is TRBJ2-3, the V gene TRBV2; TRBD2 agrees at 9 bases. Trimming removed 5 bases from V and 5 bases from J; junction bases left unmatched: 11. The germline gives CDR1 SNHLY, CDR2 FYNNEI. The CDR3 consists of 16 residues. The DNA for the CDR3 is TGTGCCAGCAGTAACGCACAGCTAGCGGGGAAAGATACGCAGTATTTT. It translates to CASSNAQLAGKDTQYF. The full variable domain, with the rest looked up from reference TRBV2 and TRBJ2-3, is EPEVTQTPSHQVTQMGQEVILRCVPISNHLYFYWYRQILGQKVEFLVSFYNNEISEKSEIFDDQFSVERPDGSNFTLKIRSTKLEDSAMYFCASSNAQLAGKDTQYFGPGTRLTVL.

The V call is TRBV5-4, the J call TRBJ1-4, with 8 bases identical to TRBD1. The CDR3 covers 15 residues. Looked up from germline, CDR1 is SGHNT and CDR2 is YYREEE (reference sequence). Germline trimming cut 4 bases from V and 7 bases from J; bases unmatched to any gene: 9. The CDR3 nucleotides read TGTGCCAGCAGCCCCCGGACAGGGAGCACTGAAAAACTGTTTTTT. Its translation is CASSPRTGSTEKLFF.

Concerning this clone: Other DNA sequences of this sample code for an identical CDR3. The chain couples TRBV9 to TRBJ2-1; 7 bases match TRBD2. Germline CDR1 and CDR2: SGDLS and YYNGEE. J gave up 2 bases and V 0 bases, and 2 bases lay outside the gene matches. This CDR3 comprises 15 residues. The CDR3 DNA reads as TGTGCCAGCAGCGTAGGTGGGGGGGCCTACAATGAGCAGTTCTTC. It encodes CASSVGGGAYNEQFF.

This chain joins TRBV5-1 and TRBJ1-1; TRBD1 agrees at 10 bases. The germline V gene has CDR1 SGHRS and CDR2 YFSETQ. V lost 5 bases and J lost 4; bases outside the gene matches: 2. This CDR3 region has 13 residues. CDR3 protein: CASRTGGFTEAFF. In DNA, the CDR3 is TGCGCCAGCAGGACAGGGGGCTTCACTGAAGCTTTCTTT.

This clone was detected a few times. J is TRBJ2-5 and V is TRBV19; 15 nucleotides align to TRBD2. The CDR3 runs to 16 residues. J gave up 4 bases and V 3 bases, and 3 bases lay outside the gene matches. Germline V gene lookup returns CDR1 LNHDA and CDR2 SQIVND (reference sequence). The CDR3 nucleotides read TGTGCCAGTAGTATCGGACTAGCGGGGGGGCCAGAGACCCAGTACTTC. Its translation: CASSIGLAGGPETQYF.

The rearrangement links TRBV7-3 to TRBJ2-1, with 9 bases fitting TRBD2. The CDR3 covers 16 residues. The germline V gene encodes CDR1 SGHTA and CDR2 FQGTGA. The V and J ends lost 3 bases and 4 bases, in that order; junction bases with no gene match: 7. The CDR3 region has the DNA TGTGCCAGCAGCTTTGGAGCGGGGGGCCGGTACAATGAGCAGTTCTTC. Encoded protein: CASSFGAGGRYNEQFF. Using reference TRBV7-3 and TRBJ2-1 for the parts outside the CDR3, the full variable domain is GAGVSQTPSNKVTEKGKYVELRCDPISGHTALYWYRQSLGQGPEFLIYFQGTGAADDSGLPNDRFFAVRPEGSVSTLKIQRTERGDSAVYLCASSFGAGGRYNEQFFGPGTRLTVL.

The chain is built from TRBV7-8 and TRBJ1-6; 8 positions agree with TRBD1. The CDR3 consists of 15 residues. The V gene end was trimmed by 5 bases and the J gene end by 5 bases; junction bases not matched to a gene: 5. Germline CDR1 reads SGHVS; CDR2 reads FQNEAQ. The CDR3 sequence: CASSHLTGDNSPLHF. In nucleotides, the CDR3 is TGTGCCAGCAGCCACCTGACAGGGGATAATTCACCCCTCCACTTT.

The chain employs TRBV29-1 and TRBJ1-1, with 7 bases lining up with TRBD1. Germline CDR1 SQVTM, CDR2 ANQGSEA. J lost 6 bases, V lost 5 bases, and 9 bases had no gene match. The CDR3 extends over 13 amino acids. The CDR3 DNA is TGCAGCGTTTGGGACAGTTCGAAGCCTGAAGCTTTCTTT. Protein sequence: CSVWDSSKPEAFF.

The chain uses TRBV5-1 and TRBJ2-7; 9 bases are shared with TRBD1. The germline CDR1 and CDR2 sequences are SGHRS and YFSETQ. The CDR3 is 17 amino acids. V gave up 0 bases and J gave up 3 bases; unmatched junction bases: 10. CDR3 bases: TGCGCCAGCAGCTTGGGAGGGACAGGGAAGGTTGGCTACGAGCAGTACTTC. Translating it yields CASSLGGTGKVGYEQYF.

This sequence joins TRBV6-1 and TRBJ1-2; 7 positions match TRBD1. Germline CDR1 MNHNS, CDR2 SASEGT. This CDR3 contains 13 residues. The V segment lost 8 bases and the J segment 10 bases; nucleotides outside the gene matches: 13. The CDR3 nucleotides read TGTGCCAGCGGCGCACAACAGGGGTCTCCCTACACCTTC. It encodes CASGAQQGSPYTF.

This rearrangement joins TRBV7-9 to TRBJ2-4; D is unresolved. V lost 4 bases to trimming and J lost 2 bases, with 15 bases between them. The CDR3 is made up of 16 amino acids. Germline CDR1 SEHNR, CDR2 FQNEAQ (reference sequence). The DNA for the CDR3 is TGTGCCAGCAGCTCGCCCCGTGACAAGCCCAAAAACATTCAGTACTTC. Residues: CASSSPRDKPKNIQYF. The variable domain in full, completed from reference TRBV7-9 and TRBJ2-4, reads DTGVSQNPRHKITKRGQNVTFRCDPISEHNRLYWYRQTLGQGPEFLTYFQNEAQLEKSRLLSDRFSAERPKGSFSTLEIQRTEQGDSAMYLCASSSPRDKPKNIQYFGAGTRLSVL.

The V gene is TRBV19, the J gene TRBJ1-2; 8 bases line up with TRBD1. Germline values: CDR1 LNHDA, CDR2 SQIVND (reference sequence). J lost 6 bases, V lost 6 bases, and 9 bases had no gene match. This CDR3 has 14 residues. This CDR3 is CASSRGGTGDGYTF. DNA for the CDR3: TGTGCCAGTAGCAGGGGAGGGACAGGTGATGGCTACACCTTC.

V is TRBV7-9 and J is TRBJ2-1; 8 bases fit TRBD1. Trimming removed 7 bases from V and 4 bases from J; junction bases left unmatched: 9. This CDR3 has 15 amino acids. The germline V gene encodes CDR1 SEHNR and CDR2 FQNEAQ (reference sequence). For the CDR3, the DNA is TGTGCCAGCAAATTCGGGACAGGCGAATACAATGAGCAGTTCTTC. It specifies CASKFGTGEYNEQFF.

This clone was observed a handful of times. The gene calls are TRBV6-1 and TRBJ1-5; a weak D match, TRBD1 (6 bases). The germline V gene has CDR1 MNHNS and CDR2 SASEGT. Trimming took off 0 bases at V and 12 bases at J, with 12 bases between the two ends. The CDR3 loop spans 13 amino acids. The CDR3 DNA sequence: TGTGCCAGCAGTGAAGCGCGACAGGCCCACCAGCATTTT. It is translated as CASSEARQAHQHF.

This clone appeared a single time. The V gene is TRBV6-1, the J gene TRBJ1-1; 8 bases fit TRBD1. The CDR3 is 13 amino acids. J gave up 6 bases and V 6 bases, and 6 bases lay outside the gene matches. In germline, CDR1 is MNHNS, CDR2 SASEGT. CDR3 region: CASSADRGAEAFF. In DNA, the CDR3 is TGTGCCAGCAGCGCTGACAGGGGCGCTGAAGCTTTCTTT.

The V and J genes are TRBV10-3 and TRBJ2-2, with D perhaps TRBD2 (5 bases). This CDR3 is built from 13 residues. The germline V gene encodes CDR1 ENHRY and CDR2 SYGVKD. V gave up 3 bases and J gave up 5 bases, with 7 bases separating them. This chain's CDR3 is CAISDSDTGELFF. The DNA for the CDR3 is TGTGCCATCAGTGATAGCGATACCGGGGAGCTGTTTTTT.

V is TRBV19 and J is TRBJ2-5; the match to TRBD2 covers 12 bases. Germline loops: CDR1 LNHDA, CDR2 SQIVND (reference sequence). Trimming cost V 3 bases and J 4 bases; bases outside gene matches: 6. The CDR3 has 16 residues. CDR3 DNA sequence: TGTGCCAGTAGTATTGCTAGCGGGGGGGCCTTAGAGACCCAGTACTTC. This translates into CASSIASGGALETQYF.